The present TCR beta chain was sequenced within a study of T cells in localized non-small cell lung cancer. Regarding the study as a whole: Higher T cell density in the blood was associated with longer overall survival, whereas higher adjacent-lung clonality associated with shorter survival. Adjacent lung tissue had a median around 50 of the top 100 clones found in the tumor.

Sequencing was performed with immunoSEQ multiplex PCR; in TCRdb, only in-frame clones are kept and a portion is missing. The data hold 2,700 or so clones, with roughly 27% observed a single time. Points on this clone: Its target is not known.

With 5 bases clipped from V and 4 bases from J, the junction kept 3 bases outside the gene matches. From germline, CDR1 is MNHGY and CDR2 SAAAGT. The CDR3 contains 14 residues. This chain uses TRBV6-8 with TRBJ2-1, with 9 positions matching TRBD1. This TCR derives from a female donor aged 60 or older with stage I lung adenocarcinoma. This material consisted of lung tumor tissue, taken before any cancer treatment. CDR3 loop: CASSPDRGYNEQFF. In DNA, the CDR3 is TGTGCCAGCAGTCCCGACAGGGGGTACAATGAGCAGTTCTTC.